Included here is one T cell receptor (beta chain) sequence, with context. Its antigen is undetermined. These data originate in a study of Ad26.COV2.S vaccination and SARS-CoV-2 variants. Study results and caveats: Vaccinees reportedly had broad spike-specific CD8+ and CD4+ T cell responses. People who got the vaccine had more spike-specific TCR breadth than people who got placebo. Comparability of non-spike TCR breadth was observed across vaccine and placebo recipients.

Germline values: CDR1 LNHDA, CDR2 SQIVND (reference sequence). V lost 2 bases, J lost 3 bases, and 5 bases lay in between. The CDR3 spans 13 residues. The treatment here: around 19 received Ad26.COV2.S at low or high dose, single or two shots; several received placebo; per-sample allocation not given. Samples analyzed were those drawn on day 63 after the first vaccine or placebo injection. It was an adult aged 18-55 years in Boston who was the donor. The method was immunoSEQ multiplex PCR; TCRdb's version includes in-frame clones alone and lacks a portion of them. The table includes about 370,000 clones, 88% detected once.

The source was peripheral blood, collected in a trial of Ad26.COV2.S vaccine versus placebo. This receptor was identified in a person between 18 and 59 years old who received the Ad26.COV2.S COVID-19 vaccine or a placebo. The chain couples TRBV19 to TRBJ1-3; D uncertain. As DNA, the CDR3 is TGTGCCAGTAGTATACGAGATGGAAACACCATATATTTT. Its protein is CASSIRDGNTIYF.